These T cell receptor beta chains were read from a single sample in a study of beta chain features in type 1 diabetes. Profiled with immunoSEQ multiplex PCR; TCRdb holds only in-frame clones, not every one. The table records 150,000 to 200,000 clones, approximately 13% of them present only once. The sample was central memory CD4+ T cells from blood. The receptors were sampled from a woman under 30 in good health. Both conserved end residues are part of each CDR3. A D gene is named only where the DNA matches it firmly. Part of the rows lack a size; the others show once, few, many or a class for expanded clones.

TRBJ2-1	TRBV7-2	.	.	CASSPPGRGYNEQFF	TGTGCCAGCAGCCCACCGGGCAGGGGTTACAATGAGCAGTTCTTC
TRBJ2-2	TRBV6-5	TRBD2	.	CASFSAGGPLGELFF	TGTGCCAGCTTCTCAGCGGGAGGGCCTCTTGGGGAGCTGTTTTTT
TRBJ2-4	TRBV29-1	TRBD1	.	CSVDEWTLDRGNIQYF	TGCAGCGTTGATGAATGGACCCTGGACAGGGGAAACATTCAGTACTTC
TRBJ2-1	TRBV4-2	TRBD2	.	CASSQVGSGRFSSYNEQFF	TGTGCCAGCAGCCAAGTAGGGAGCGGGAGGTTTAGCTCCTACAATGAGCAGTTCTTC
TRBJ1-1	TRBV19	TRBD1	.	CASSIGDRGMNTEAFF	TGTGCCAGTAGTATAGGGGACAGGGGGATGAACACTGAAGCTTTCTTT
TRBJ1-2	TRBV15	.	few	CATSRAVNDGYTF	TGTGCCACCAGCAGAGCAGTTAACGATGGCTACACCTTC
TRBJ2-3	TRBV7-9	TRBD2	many	CASSVWREGTDTQYF	TGTGCCAGCAGCGTCTGGCGGGAGGGAACAGATACGCAGTATTTT
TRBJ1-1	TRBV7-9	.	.	CASSSSGVNTEAFF	TGTGCCAGCAGCTCATCAGGGGTGAACACTGAAGCTTTCTTT
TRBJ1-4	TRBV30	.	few	CAWSVSGAEKLFF	TGTGCCTGGAGTGTTTCAGGGGCTGAAAAACTGTTTTTT
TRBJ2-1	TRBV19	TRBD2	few	CASSPRPGLAGGGGEQFF	TGTGCCAGTAGTCCTAGACCGGGACTAGCGGGAGGAGGCGGTGAGCAGTTCTTC
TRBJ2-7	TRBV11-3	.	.	CASSLRQGPYEQYF	TGTGCCAGCAGCTTACGTCAGGGGCCCTACGAGCAGTACTTC
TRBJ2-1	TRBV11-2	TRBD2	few	CASSLALADGNEQFF	TGTGCCAGCAGCCTTGCCCTAGCGGATGGCAATGAGCAGTTCTTC
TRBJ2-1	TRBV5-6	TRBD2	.	CASSLMSGSNLNEQFF	TGTGCCAGCAGCTTGATGAGCGGGAGTAATTTGAATGAGCAGTTCTTC
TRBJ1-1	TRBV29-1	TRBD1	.	CSARQGSTEAFF	TGCAGCGCTAGACAGGGTTCGACTGAAGCTTTCTTT
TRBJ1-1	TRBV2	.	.	CASSGQGNTEAFF	TGTGCCAGCAGTGGCCAGGGGAACACTGAAGCTTTCTTT
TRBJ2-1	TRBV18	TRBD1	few	CASSPGQGSYNEQFF	TGTGCCAGCTCACCGGGACAGGGCTCCTACAATGAGCAGTTCTTC
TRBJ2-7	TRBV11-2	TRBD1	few	CASSSGTGLAYEQYF	TGTGCCAGCAGCTCCGGGACAGGGCTAGCCTACGAGCAGTACTTC
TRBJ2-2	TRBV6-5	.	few	CASSGAQGAGELFF	TGTGCCAGCTCGGGGGCGCAGGGGGCCGGGGAGCTGTTTTTT